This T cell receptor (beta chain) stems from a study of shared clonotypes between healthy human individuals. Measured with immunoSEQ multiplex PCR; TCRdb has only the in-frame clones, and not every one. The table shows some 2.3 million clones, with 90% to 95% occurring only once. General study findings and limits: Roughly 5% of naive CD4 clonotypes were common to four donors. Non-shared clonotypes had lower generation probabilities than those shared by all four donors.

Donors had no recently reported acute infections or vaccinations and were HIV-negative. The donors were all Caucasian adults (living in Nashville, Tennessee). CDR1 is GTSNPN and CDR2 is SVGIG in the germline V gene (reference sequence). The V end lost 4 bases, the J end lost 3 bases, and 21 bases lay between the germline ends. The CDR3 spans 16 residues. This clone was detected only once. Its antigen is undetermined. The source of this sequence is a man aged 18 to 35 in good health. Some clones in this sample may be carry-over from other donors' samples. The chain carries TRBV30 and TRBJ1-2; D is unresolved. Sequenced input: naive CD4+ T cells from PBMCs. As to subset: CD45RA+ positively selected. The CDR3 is CAWKKKGWARYYGYTF. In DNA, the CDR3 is TGTGCCTGGAAAAAAAAAGGCTGGGCCCGATACTATGGCTACACCTTC.